This is a list of T cell receptor beta chains from one sample in a study of cytomegalovirus exposure and HLA in healthy donors. Profiled with immunoSEQ multiplex PCR; TCRdb holds only in-frame clones, not every one. The table lists about 85,000 clones, around four fifths of them singletons. The material sequenced was PBMCs. These TCRs come from a boy younger than 18 in good health and CMV-seronegative. Both conserved end residues are trimmed from each CDR3. Fields, in order: V gene, J gene, D gene, CDR3 length, CDR3 protein. The D gene is left open where the match is weak.

V gene: TRBV5-6
J gene: TRBJ2-7
D gene: TRBD1
CDR3 length: 14
CDR3 protein: ASSPKTDRITYEQY

V gene: TRBV7-9
J gene: TRBJ1-2
D gene: TRBD1
CDR3 length: 12
CDR3 protein: ASSDRGANYGYT

V gene: TRBV7-6
J gene: TRBJ1-2
D gene: TRBD1
CDR3 length: 15
CDR3 protein: ASSWGRGIDRAYGYT

V gene: TRBV6-1
J gene: TRBJ2-7
D gene: TRBD2
CDR3 length: 12
CDR3 protein: ASRPRSGGNEQY

V gene: TRBV9
J gene: TRBJ1-6
D gene: NA
CDR3 length: 11
CDR3 protein: ASSARQDSPLH

V gene: TRBV29-1
J gene: TRBJ2-5
D gene: TRBD1
CDR3 length: 13
CDR3 protein: SVLPIQGKTETQY

V gene: TRBV16
J gene: TRBJ1-1
D gene: NA
CDR3 length: 13
CDR3 protein: ASSQAGRGGTEAF

V gene: TRBV19
J gene: TRBJ2-1
D gene: TRBD2
CDR3 length: 14
CDR3 protein: ASSIGAGGVYNEQF

V gene: TRBV9
J gene: TRBJ2-1
D gene: NA
CDR3 length: 13
CDR3 protein: ASSVAGDIYNEQF

V gene: TRBV7-9
J gene: TRBJ2-5
D gene: NA
CDR3 length: 12
CDR3 protein: ASRAGGFGETQY

V gene: TRBV27
J gene: TRBJ2-7
D gene: NA
CDR3 length: 11
CDR3 protein: ASSAAISYEQY

V gene: TRBV9
J gene: TRBJ2-2
D gene: NA
CDR3 length: 12
CDR3 protein: ASSVPANTGELF

V gene: TRBV28
J gene: TRBJ2-1
D gene: TRBD1
CDR3 length: 13
CDR3 protein: ASRKLGTGRDEQF

V gene: TRBV6-5
J gene: TRBJ2-1
D gene: NA
CDR3 length: 12
CDR3 protein: ASKPGLNYNEQF

V gene: TRBV7-3
J gene: TRBJ1-5
D gene: TRBD1
CDR3 length: 11
CDR3 protein: ASSLGQGEPQH

V gene: TRBV9
J gene: TRBJ1-4
D gene: NA
CDR3 length: 10
CDR3 protein: ASSGGSEKLF

V gene: TRBV19
J gene: TRBJ2-7
D gene: NA
CDR3 length: 13
CDR3 protein: ASSIGRGSPREQY

V gene: TRBV10-3
J gene: TRBJ2-7
D gene: TRBD2
CDR3 length: 14
CDR3 protein: AISEGVAGGPHEQY

V gene: TRBV7-2
J gene: TRBJ2-7
D gene: NA
CDR3 length: 13
CDR3 protein: ASSKTPGFQYEQY

V gene: TRBV6-5
J gene: TRBJ1-5
D gene: TRBD1
CDR3 length: 14
CDR3 protein: ASSYSPDRVNQPQH

V gene: TRBV6-5
J gene: TRBJ1-6
D gene: NA
CDR3 length: 13
CDR3 protein: ASSYSWQGNSPLH

V gene: TRBV7-9
J gene: TRBJ2-7
D gene: TRBD1
CDR3 length: 12
CDR3 protein: ASSLPGQSYEQY

V gene: TRBV7-9
J gene: TRBJ1-6
D gene: NA
CDR3 length: 14
CDR3 protein: ASSLTGGVANSPLH

V gene: TRBV6-5
J gene: TRBJ2-5
D gene: NA
CDR3 length: 11
CDR3 protein: ASSLGRGGTQY

V gene: TRBV7-2
J gene: TRBJ2-5
D gene: NA
CDR3 length: 12
CDR3 protein: ASSIYGGPETQY

V gene: TRBV5-1
J gene: TRBJ2-5
D gene: NA
CDR3 length: 11
CDR3 protein: ASSLDRGETQY

V gene: TRBV7-9
J gene: TRBJ2-7
D gene: TRBD2
CDR3 length: 15
CDR3 protein: ASSVALAGGPGYEQY

V gene: TRBV7-9
J gene: TRBJ2-1
D gene: NA
CDR3 length: 12
CDR3 protein: ASSLPPVYNEQF

V gene: TRBV4-1
J gene: TRBJ1-1
D gene: NA
CDR3 length: 11
CDR3 protein: ASSQNRDVRAF

V gene: TRBV9
J gene: TRBJ2-2
D gene: TRBD2
CDR3 length: 14
CDR3 protein: ASSVVGGWDTGELF

V gene: TRBV6-5
J gene: TRBJ2-3
D gene: NA
CDR3 length: 12
CDR3 protein: ASSTSVATDTQY

V gene: TRBV7-2
J gene: TRBJ2-7
D gene: TRBD1
CDR3 length: 13
CDR3 protein: ASSLSWDRGDEQY

V gene: TRBV2
J gene: TRBJ2-1
D gene: TRBD1
CDR3 length: 13
CDR3 protein: ASIREQGTYNEQF

V gene: TRBV19
J gene: TRBJ1-6
D gene: TRBD1
CDR3 length: 12
CDR3 protein: ASSMTGDNSPLH

V gene: TRBV7-9
J gene: TRBJ2-7
D gene: NA
CDR3 length: 13
CDR3 protein: ASSLGGGQPYEQY

V gene: TRBV7-6
J gene: TRBJ2-5
D gene: NA
CDR3 length: 12
CDR3 protein: ASSFMGSGETQY

V gene: TRBV29-1
J gene: TRBJ1-1
D gene: NA
CDR3 length: 12
CDR3 protein: SERRPGHKTEAF

V gene: TRBV7-6
J gene: TRBJ2-1
D gene: NA
CDR3 length: 15
CDR3 protein: ASSLGALGGPYNEQF

V gene: TRBV7-6
J gene: TRBJ1-2
D gene: TRBD1
CDR3 length: 12
CDR3 protein: ASSPDRGPGGYT

V gene: TRBV6-4
J gene: TRBJ2-3
D gene: TRBD2
CDR3 length: 14
CDR3 protein: ASSPRLAGHTDTQY

V gene: TRBV30
J gene: TRBJ1-4
D gene: TRBD1
CDR3 length: 12
CDR3 protein: AWSGQGFNEKLF

V gene: TRBV25-1
J gene: TRBJ1-2
D gene: TRBD1
CDR3 length: 12
CDR3 protein: ASSKNPGGRGYT

V gene: TRBV7-8
J gene: TRBJ1-4
D gene: NA
CDR3 length: 13
CDR3 protein: ASSSARVWNEKLF

V gene: TRBV30
J gene: TRBJ2-1
D gene: TRBD2
CDR3 length: 13
CDR3 protein: AWSILAGGYNEQF

V gene: TRBV9
J gene: TRBJ1-1
D gene: NA
CDR3 length: 10
CDR3 protein: ASSVGATEAF

V gene: TRBV5-6
J gene: TRBJ2-1
D gene: NA
CDR3 length: 14
CDR3 protein: ASSLAPGFLYNEQF

V gene: TRBV10-1
J gene: TRBJ1-6
D gene: NA
CDR3 length: 10
CDR3 protein: ASSRNNSPLH

V gene: TRBV25-1
J gene: TRBJ2-1
D gene: TRBD2
CDR3 length: 11
CDR3 protein: ASGTSGSNEQF

V gene: TRBV7-9
J gene: TRBJ1-6
D gene: NA
CDR3 length: 10
CDR3 protein: ASSLVESPLH

V gene: TRBV4-1
J gene: TRBJ1-1
D gene: NA
CDR3 length: 10
CDR3 protein: ASSQDPTMAF

V gene: TRBV5-1
J gene: TRBJ1-4
D gene: TRBD1
CDR3 length: 12
CDR3 protein: ASSSDRGDEKLF

V gene: TRBV4-1
J gene: TRBJ1-6
D gene: TRBD1
CDR3 length: 13
CDR3 protein: ASSHLQGAESPLH

V gene: TRBV7-3
J gene: TRBJ2-7
D gene: NA
CDR3 length: 9
CDR3 protein: ASSSGDEQY